This T cell receptor (beta chain) is drawn from a study of T cell clones after liver transplantation. The wider study: Without induction therapy, subjects received standard immunosuppression until 12-24 months post-transplant.

A word on this clone: Antigen unknown. Since a far larger clone is one base different, this is likely a read error. This same CDR3 is encoded by further DNA sequences in the sample.

V was cut by 0 bases and J by 1 base, with 11 bases left in between. The germline V gene has CDR1 SGHRS and CDR2 YFSETQ. The CDR3 is 16 residues long. Generated by immunoSEQ multiplex PCR, the TCRdb table keeps only in-frame clones and is missing some. Of about 4,800 clones listed, 20% to 30% are singletons. Sequencing of dividing CFSE-low cells from the MLR defined alloreactive TCRbeta sequences. Findings and limits, study-wide: Donor-reactive sequences fell more than third party-reactive ones, suggesting partial deletion.

The receptor comes from a human patient who received a liver transplant. The T cells may partly be graft donor cells. The sequenced sample consisted of CD4+ T cells from cultured PBMCs. The chain combines TRBV5-1 with TRBJ2-1; D perhaps matches TRBD1 (6 bases). CDR3 coding DNA: TGCGCCAGCAGCTTGGGGTTAGGGGGATCCTACAATGAGCAGTTCTTC. This encodes CASSLGLGGSYNEQFF.